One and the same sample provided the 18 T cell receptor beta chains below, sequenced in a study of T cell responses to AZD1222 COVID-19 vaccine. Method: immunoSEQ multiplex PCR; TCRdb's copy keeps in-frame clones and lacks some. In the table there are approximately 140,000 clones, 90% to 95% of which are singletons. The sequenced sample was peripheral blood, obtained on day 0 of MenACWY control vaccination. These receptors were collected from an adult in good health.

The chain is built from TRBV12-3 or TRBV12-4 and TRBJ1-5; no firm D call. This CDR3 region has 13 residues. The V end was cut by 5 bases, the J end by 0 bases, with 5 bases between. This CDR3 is CASSPYSNQPQHF. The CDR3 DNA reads TGTGCCAGCAGTCCCTATAGCAATCAGCCCCAGCATTTT.

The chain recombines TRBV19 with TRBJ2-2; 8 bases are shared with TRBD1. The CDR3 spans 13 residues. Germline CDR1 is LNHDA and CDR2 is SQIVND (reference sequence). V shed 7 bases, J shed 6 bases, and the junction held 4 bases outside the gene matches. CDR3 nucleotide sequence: TGTGCCAGTATTGAACAGGGGGCCGGGGAGCTGTTTTTT. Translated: CASIEQGAGELFF.

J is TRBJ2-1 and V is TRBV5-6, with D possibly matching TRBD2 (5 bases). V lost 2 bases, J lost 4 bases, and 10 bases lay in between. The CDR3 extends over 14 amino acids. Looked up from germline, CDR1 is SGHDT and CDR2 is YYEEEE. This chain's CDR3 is CASSFGRGYNEQFF. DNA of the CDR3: TGTGCCAGCAGCTTCGGTCGGGGTTACAATGAGCAGTTCTTC.

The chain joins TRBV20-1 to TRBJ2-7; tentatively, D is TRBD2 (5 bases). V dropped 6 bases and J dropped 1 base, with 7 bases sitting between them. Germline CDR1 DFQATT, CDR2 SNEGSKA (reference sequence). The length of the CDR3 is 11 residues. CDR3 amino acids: CSALASYEQYF. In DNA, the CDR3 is TGCAGTGCCCTAGCTTCCTACGAGCAGTACTTC.

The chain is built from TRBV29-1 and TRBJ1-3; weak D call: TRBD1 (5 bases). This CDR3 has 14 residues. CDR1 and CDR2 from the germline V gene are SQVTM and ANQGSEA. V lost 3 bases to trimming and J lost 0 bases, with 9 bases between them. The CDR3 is CSVDRQSSGNTIYF. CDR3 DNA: TGCAGCGTTGACAGACAGAGCTCTGGAAACACCATATATTTT.

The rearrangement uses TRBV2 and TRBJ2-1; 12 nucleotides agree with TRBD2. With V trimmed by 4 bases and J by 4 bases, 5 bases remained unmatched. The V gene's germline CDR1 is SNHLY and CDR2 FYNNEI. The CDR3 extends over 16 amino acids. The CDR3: CASSAGGLAGYNEQFF. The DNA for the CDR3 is TGTGCCAGCAGTGCTGGTGGACTAGCGGGATACAATGAGCAGTTCTTC.

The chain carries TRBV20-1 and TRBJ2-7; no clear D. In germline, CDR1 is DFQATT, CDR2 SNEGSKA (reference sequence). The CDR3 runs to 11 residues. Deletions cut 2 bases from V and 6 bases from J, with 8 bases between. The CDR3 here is CSARRPAEQYF. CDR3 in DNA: TGCAGTGCTAGACGGCCGGCCGAGCAGTACTTC.

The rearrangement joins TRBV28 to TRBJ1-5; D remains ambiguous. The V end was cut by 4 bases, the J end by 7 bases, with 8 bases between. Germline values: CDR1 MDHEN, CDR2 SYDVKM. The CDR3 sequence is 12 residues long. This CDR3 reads CASSSYPQPQHF. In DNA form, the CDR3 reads TGTGCCAGCAGTTCATATCCCCAGCCCCAGCATTTT.

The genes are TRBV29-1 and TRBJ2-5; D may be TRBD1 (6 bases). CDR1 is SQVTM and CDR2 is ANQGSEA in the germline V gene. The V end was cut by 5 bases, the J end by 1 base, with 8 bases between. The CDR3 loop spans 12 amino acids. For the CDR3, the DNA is TGCAGCGTTAACAGGGTCCAAGAGACCCAGTACTTC. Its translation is CSVNRVQETQYF.

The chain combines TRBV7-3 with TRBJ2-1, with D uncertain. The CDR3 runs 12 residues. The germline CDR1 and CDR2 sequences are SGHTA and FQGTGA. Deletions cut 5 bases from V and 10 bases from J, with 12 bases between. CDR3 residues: CASSATSGEQFF. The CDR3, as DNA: TGTGCCAGCAGCGCCACCAGTGGCGAGCAGTTCTTC. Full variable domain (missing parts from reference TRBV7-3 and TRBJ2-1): GAGVSQTPSNKVTEKGKYVELRCDPISGHTALYWYRQSLGQGPEFLIYFQGTGAADDSGLPNDRFFAVRPEGSVSTLKIQRTERGDSAVYLCASSATSGEQFFGPGTRLTVL.

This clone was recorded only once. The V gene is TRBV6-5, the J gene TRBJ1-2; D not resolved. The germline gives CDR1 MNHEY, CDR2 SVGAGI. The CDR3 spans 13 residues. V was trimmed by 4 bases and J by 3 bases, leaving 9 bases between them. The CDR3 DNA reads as TGTGCCAGCAGTTTCCGGGCGCACTATGGCTACACCTTC. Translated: CASSFRAHYGYTF.

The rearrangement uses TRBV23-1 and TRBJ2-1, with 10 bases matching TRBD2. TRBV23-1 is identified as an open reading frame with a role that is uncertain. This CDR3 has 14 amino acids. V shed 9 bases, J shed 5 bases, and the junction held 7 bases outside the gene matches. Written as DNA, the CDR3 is TGCGCCAGGGGACCGGGACTAGCGAACAATGAGCAGTTCTTC. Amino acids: CARGPGLANNEQFF.

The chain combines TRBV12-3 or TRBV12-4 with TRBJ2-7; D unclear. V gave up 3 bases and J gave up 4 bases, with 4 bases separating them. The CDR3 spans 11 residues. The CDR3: CASSFSYEQYF. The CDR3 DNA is TGTGCCAGCAGTTTCTCTTACGAGCAGTACTTC.

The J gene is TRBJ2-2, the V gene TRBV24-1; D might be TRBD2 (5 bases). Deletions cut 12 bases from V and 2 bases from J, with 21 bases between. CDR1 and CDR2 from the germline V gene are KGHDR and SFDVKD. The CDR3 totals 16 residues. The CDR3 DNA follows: TGTGCCCCCCCATCACGACGGACTCATAACACCGGGGAGCTGTTTTTT. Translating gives CAPPSRRTHNTGELFF.

For the CDR3, the DNA is TGTGCCAGCAGCCAAGCGGGACAGGCAGAGACCCAGTACTTC. Translation: CASSQAGQAETQYF. The chain joins TRBV3-1 (or the pseudogene TRBV3-2) to TRBJ2-5, with 8 bases that match TRBD1. The CDR3 has 14 amino acids. After removal of 1 base from V and 4 bases from J, the junction contained 2 bases not matched to a gene. Germline V gene sequence: CDR1 LGHDT, CDR2 YNNKEL (reference sequence).

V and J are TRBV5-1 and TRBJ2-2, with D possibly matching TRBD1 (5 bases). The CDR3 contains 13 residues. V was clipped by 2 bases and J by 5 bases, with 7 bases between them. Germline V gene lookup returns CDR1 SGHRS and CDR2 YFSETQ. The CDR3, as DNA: TGCGCCAGCAGCTTACAGGATACCGGGGAGCTGTTTTTT. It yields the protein CASSLQDTGELFF.

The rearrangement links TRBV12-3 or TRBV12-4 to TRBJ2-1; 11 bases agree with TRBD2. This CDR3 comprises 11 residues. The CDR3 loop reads CATLAGDEQFF. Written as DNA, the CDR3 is TGTGCTACACTAGCGGGAGATGAGCAGTTCTTC.

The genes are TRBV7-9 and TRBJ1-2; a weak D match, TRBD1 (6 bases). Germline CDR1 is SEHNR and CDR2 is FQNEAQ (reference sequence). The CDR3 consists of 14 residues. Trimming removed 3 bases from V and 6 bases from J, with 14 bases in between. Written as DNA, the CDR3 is TGTGCCAGCAGCTTGAAGGACAGCTCGCATGGCTACACCTTC. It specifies CASSLKDSSHGYTF. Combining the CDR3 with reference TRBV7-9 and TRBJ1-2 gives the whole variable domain DTGVSQNPRHKITKRGQNVTFRCDPISEHNRLYWYRQTLGQGPEFLTYFQNEAQLEKSRLLSDRFSAERPKGSFSTLEIQRTEQGDSAMYLCASSLKDSSHGYTFGSGTRLTVV.